This TCR beta chain was documented in a study of cytotoxic CD8 clonotypes in ibrutinib-treated CLL. As for the study in general: Included were about a dozen relapsed/refractory and roughly 15 treatment-naive patients, of whom approximately 17 were IGHV unmutated. Once patients had received a median about eleven months of treatment, range 6 to 36, response samples were obtained. An average of about 250,000 productive templates and some 99,000 productive rearrangements was obtained per sample. The study's findings and limits: Clonality was elevated at ibrutinib response and had returned toward baseline at progression.

Sequencing used immunoSEQ multiplex PCR; TCRdb keeps in-frame clones, though not all of them. Of some 200,000 clones listed, just over 70% are singletons. This clone was observed a handful of times. Its antigen is not identified. Trimming shortened V by 6 bases and J by 2 bases, and 8 bases separated the two germline ends. The CDR3 is made up of 12 amino acids. CDR1 SGDLS and CDR2 YYNGEE come from the germline V gene. This sample comprised PBMCs, obtained after 12 months of ibrutinib treatment. This TCR derives from a human donor with chronic lymphocytic leukemia. The chain is built from TRBV9 and TRBJ1-1; no firm D call. The CDR3 region has the DNA TGTGCCAGCAAAGGGCATAACACTGAAGCTTTCTTT. Residues: CASKGHNTEAFF.